This T cell receptor beta chain was captured by sequencing in a study of neoadjuvant nivolumab and ipilimumab in lung cancer. Study information: The combination arm added day-1 ipilimumab 1 mg/kg to nivolumab 3 mg/kg on days 1, 15, 29. Regarding the study as a whole: Only a single major-pathologic-response sample was available for clonality analysis.

This CDR3 region has 13 residues. Germline V gives CDR1 GTSNPN, CDR2 SVGIG (reference sequence). Trimming cost V 8 bases and J 3 bases, with 16 bases left between them. Produced via immunoSEQ multiplex PCR; TCRdb's table is partial and in-frame only. The table has about 17,000 clones, roughly three quarters seen once; the top ten hold about 7.8%. As to this clone: As yet, its antigen is unknown.

J is TRBJ1-1 and V is TRBV30; tentative D call: TRBD1 (5 bases). The receptor comes from an adult with non-small cell lung cancer. Here the sequenced sample was tumor tissue, taken after neoadjuvant nivolumab, alone or with ipilimumab, at or shortly before surgery. CDR3 protein: CAAGREIDTEAFF. The CDR3 DNA sequence: TGTGCCGCAGGCAGGGAAATAGACACTGAAGCTTTCTTT.